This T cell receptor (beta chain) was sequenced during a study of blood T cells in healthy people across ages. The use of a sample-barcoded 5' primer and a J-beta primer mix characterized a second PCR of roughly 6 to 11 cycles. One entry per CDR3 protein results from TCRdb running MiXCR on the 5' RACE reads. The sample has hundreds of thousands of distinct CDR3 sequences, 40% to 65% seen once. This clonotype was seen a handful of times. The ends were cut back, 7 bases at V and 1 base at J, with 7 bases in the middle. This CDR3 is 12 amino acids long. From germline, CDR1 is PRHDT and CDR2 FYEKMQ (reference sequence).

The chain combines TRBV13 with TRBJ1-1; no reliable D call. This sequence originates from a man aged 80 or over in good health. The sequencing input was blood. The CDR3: CASNRANTEAFF. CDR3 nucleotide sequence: TGTGCCAGCAACAGAGCGAACACTGAAGCTTTCTTT.